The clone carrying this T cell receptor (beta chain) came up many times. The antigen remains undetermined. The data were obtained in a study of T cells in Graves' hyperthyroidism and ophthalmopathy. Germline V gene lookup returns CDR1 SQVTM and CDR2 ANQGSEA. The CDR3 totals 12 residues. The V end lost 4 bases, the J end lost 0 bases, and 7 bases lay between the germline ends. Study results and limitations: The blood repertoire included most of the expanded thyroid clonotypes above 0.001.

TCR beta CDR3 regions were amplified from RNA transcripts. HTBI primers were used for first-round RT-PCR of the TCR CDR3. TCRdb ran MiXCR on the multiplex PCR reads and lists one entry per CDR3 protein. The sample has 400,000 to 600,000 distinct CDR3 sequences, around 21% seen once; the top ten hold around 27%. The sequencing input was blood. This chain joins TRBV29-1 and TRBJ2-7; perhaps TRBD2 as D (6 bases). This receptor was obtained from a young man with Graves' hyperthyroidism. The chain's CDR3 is CSVGGNSYEQYF. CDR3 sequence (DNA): TGCAGCGTTGGCGGGAACTCCTACGAGCAGTACTTC.